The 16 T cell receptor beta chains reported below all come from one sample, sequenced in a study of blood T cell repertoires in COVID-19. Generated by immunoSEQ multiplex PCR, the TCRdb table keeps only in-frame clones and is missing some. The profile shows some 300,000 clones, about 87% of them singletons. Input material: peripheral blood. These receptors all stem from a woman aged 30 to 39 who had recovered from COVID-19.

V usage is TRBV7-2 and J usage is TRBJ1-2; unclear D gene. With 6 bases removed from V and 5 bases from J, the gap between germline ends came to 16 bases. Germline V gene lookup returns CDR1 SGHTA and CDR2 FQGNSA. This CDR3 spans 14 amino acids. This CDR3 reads CASRPGRWGYGYTF. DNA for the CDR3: TGTGCCAGCAGGCCCGGGAGGTGGGGTTATGGCTACACCTTC.

CDR3 residues: CASSPAWGGDEQFF. The DNA for the CDR3 is TGTGCCAGCAGCCCCGCATGGGGCGGCGATGAGCAGTTCTTC. This chain joins TRBV5-4 and TRBJ2-1; maybe TRBD1 (5 bases). The V gene's germline CDR1 is SGHNT and CDR2 YYREEE (reference sequence). CDR3 length equals 14 residues. Trimming stripped 4 bases from V and 8 bases from J, with 16 bases between.

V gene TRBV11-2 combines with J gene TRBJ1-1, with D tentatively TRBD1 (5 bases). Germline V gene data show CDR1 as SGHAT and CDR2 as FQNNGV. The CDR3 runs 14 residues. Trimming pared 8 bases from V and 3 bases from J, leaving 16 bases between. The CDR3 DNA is TGTGCCAGCGCAAGGAGGGGTACGGACACTGAAGCTTTCTTT. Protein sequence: CASARRGTDTEAFF. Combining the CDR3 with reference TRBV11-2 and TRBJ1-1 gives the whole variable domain EAGVAQSPRYKIIEKRQSVAFWCNPISGHATLYWYQQILGQGPKLLIQFQNNGVVDDSQLPKDRFSAERLKGVDSTLKIQPAKLEDSAVYLCASARRGTDTEAFFGQGTRLTVV.

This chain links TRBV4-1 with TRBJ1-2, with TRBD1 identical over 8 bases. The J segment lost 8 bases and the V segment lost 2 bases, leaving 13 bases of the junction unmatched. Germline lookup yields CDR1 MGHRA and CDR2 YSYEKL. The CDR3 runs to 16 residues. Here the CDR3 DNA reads TGCGCCAGCAGCCAAACCCTGGACAGGGTGGTTTGGGGCTACACCTTC. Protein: CASSQTLDRVVWGYTF.

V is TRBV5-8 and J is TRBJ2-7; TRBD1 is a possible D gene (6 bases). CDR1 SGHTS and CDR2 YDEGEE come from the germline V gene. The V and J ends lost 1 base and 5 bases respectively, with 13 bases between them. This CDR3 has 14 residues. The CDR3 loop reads CASSLHRAGDEQYF. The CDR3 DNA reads TGTGCCAGCAGCTTGCACAGGGCCGGGGACGAGCAGTACTTC. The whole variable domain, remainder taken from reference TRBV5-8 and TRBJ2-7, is EAGVTQSPTHLIKTRGQQATLRCSPISGHTSVYWYQQALGLGLQFLLWYDEGEERNRGNFPPRFSGRQFPNYSSELNVNALELEDSALYLCASSLHRAGDEQYFGPGTRLTVT.

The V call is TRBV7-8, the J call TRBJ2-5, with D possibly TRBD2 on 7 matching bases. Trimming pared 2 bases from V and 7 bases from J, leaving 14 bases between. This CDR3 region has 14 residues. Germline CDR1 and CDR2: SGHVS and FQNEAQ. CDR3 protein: CASSLFGGQGTQYF. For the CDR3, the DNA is TGTGCCAGCAGCTTATTCGGGGGGCAGGGGACCCAGTACTTC.

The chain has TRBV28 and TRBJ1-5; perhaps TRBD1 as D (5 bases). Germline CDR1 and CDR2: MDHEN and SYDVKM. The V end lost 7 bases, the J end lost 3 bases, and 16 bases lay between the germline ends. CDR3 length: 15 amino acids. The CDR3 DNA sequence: TGTGCCAGCACCACACTGGCAGGGCTCAATCAGCCCCAGCATTTT. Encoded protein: CASTTLAGLNQPQHF.

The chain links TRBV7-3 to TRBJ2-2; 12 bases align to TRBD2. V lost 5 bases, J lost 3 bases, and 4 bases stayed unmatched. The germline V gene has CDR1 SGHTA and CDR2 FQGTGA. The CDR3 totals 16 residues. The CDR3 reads CASSLTSGGYTGELFF. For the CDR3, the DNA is TGTGCCAGCAGCCTGACTAGCGGGGGCTACACCGGGGAGCTGTTTTTT.

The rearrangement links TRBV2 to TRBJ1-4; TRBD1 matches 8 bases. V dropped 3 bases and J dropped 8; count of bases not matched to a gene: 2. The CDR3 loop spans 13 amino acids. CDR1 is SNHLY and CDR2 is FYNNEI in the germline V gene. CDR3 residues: CASSETGEEKLFF. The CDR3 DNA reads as TGTGCCAGCAGTGAGACAGGGGAGGAAAAACTGTTTTTT.

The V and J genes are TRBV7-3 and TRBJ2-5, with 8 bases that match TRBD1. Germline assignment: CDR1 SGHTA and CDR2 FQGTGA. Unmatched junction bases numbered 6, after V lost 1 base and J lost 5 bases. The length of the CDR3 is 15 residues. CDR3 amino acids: CASSLSDRGEETQYF. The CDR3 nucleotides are TGTGCCAGCAGCTTAAGCGACAGGGGCGAGGAGACCCAGTACTTC.

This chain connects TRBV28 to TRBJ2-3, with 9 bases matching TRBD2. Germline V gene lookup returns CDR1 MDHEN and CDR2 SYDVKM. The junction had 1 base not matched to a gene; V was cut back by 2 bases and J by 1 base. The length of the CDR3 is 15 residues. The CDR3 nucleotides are TGTGCCAGCAGTTTAAGACTAGCGGGCACAGATACGCAGTATTTT. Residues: CASSLRLAGTDTQYF.

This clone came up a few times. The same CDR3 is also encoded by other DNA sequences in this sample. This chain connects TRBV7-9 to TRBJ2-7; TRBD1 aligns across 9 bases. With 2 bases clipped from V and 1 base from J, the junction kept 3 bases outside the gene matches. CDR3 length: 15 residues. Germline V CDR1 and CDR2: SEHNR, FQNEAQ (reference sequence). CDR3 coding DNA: TGTGCCAGCAGCTTAAGCGGGACAGGGTCCTACGAGCAGTACTTC. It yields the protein CASSLSGTGSYEQYF.

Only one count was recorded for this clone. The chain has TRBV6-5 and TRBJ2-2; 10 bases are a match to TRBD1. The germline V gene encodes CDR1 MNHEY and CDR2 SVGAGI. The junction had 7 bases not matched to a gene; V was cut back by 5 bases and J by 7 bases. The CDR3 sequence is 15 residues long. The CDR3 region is CASSQGQGSDGELFF. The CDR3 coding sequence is TGTGCCAGCAGTCAGGGACAGGGGTCGGACGGGGAGCTGTTTTTT.

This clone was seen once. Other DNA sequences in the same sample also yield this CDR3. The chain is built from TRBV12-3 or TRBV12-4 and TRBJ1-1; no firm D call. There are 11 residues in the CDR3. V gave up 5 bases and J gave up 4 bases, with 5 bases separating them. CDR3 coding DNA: TGTGCCAGCAGTCGCGGCACTGAAGCTTTCTTT. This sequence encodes CASSRGTEAFF.

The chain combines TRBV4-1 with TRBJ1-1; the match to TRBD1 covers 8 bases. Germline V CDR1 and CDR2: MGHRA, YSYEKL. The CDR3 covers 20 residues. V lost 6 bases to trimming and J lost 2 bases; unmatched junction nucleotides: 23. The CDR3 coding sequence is TGCGCCAGCAGTGGCTGGGCAGGGGGCCAGGCGGTTCAAGTCAACACTGAAGCTTTCTTT. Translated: CASSGWAGGQAVQVNTEAFF.

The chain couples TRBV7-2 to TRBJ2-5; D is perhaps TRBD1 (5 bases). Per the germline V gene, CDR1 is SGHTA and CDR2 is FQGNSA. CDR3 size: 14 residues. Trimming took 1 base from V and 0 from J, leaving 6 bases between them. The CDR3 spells CASSLGQNQETQYF. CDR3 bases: TGTGCCAGCAGCTTAGGACAGAACCAAGAGACCCAGTACTTC.